This entry describes one T cell receptor beta chain. Its cognate antigen is unknown. This record comes from a study of T cell responses to AZD1222 COVID-19 vaccine. Whole-study findings and limits: Of spike-specific TCRs, nearly half reportedly target regions left unmutated in variants. Breadth and depth of Spike-specific TCRs rose after two AZD1222 doses.

TCRdb keeps only in-frame clones here, not all; method: immunoSEQ multiplex PCR. The table includes roughly 77,000 clones, about nine tenths detected once. V lost 7 bases and J lost 6, with 10 bases in between. CDR3 length: 12 amino acids. The germline CDR1 and CDR2 sequences are SNHLY and FYNNEI. V usage is TRBV2 and J usage is TRBJ2-1; unclear D gene. This clonotype was obtained from an adult who received the AZD1222 COVID-19 vaccine. The starting material was peripheral blood, obtained 28 days after the second AZD1222 dose. This CDR3 reads CASTRVSNEQFF. The CDR3 nucleotides are TGTGCCAGCACCCGGGTTAGCAATGAGCAGTTCTTC.